Listed below are T cell receptor beta chains from one sample, sequenced in a study of control samples from healthy donors and cancer patients. Libraries were prepared by immunoSEQ multiplex PCR; TCRdb keeps only in-frame clonotypes and omits some of them. Here the sample spans around 170,000 clones, roughly 92% being singletons. Sample: blood. These receptors all come from a woman aged 25-40 years in good health. Both conserved end residues are part of each CDR3. D genes are given only for firm matches. Clone sizes are given selectively: once, few, many, or a class where the clone is expanded.

NA	once	TRBV18	TRBJ1-1	TGTGCCAGCTCACCACAGGGAAACACTGAAGCTTTCTTT	CASSPQGNTEAFF
TRBD1	NA	TRBV3-1/TRBV3-2	TRBJ1-4	TGTGCCAGCAGCCAAGCCAGTCTCCGGGACAGGGATAGAAAACTGTTTTTT	CASSQASLRDRDRKLFF
NA	once	TRBV16	TRBJ2-4	TGTGCCAGCACGCAGGGGCCCTATGCCAAAAACATTCAGTACTTC	CASTQGPYAKNIQYF
TRBD2	NA	TRBV6-4	TRBJ2-7	TGTGCCAGCTCGCCTAGCGGGAGCGACGAGCAGTACTTC	CASSPSGSDEQYF
NA	NA	TRBV30	TRBJ2-3	TGTGCCTGGAAATTCGGGGCTCCCACAGATACGCAGTATTTT	CAWKFGAPTDTQYF
TRBD1	NA	TRBV19	TRBJ1-1	TGTGCCAGTCAAACTTACAGGGGAACTGAAGCTTTCTTT	CASQTYRGTEAFF
NA	NA	TRBV7-8	TRBJ2-1	TGTGCCAGCAGCTCCCGGGGTAGCTGGAACAATGAGCAGTTCTTC	CASSSRGSWNNEQFF
NA	once	TRBV6-2/TRBV6-3	TRBJ1-4	TGTGCCAGCAGTTACCCCCGGACCGTGGGAGAAAAACTGTTTTTT	CASSYPRTVGEKLFF
TRBD1	NA	TRBV7-9	TRBJ2-1	TGTGCCACCGGGACAGGGGTTGAGCAGTTCTTC	CATGTGVEQFF
TRBD2	NA	TRBV10-3	TRBJ2-5	TGTGCCATCAGTAGCGGGAGGGATGAGACCCAGTACTTC	CAISSGRDETQYF
NA	NA	TRBV2	TRBJ1-3	TGTGCCAGCAGTAGGGGCGCTGGAAACACCATATATTTT	CASSRGAGNTIYF
NA	NA	TRBV6-1	TRBJ1-2	TGTGCCAGCAGTGAGGAAGAACACTATGGCTACACCTTC	CASSEEEHYGYTF
NA	NA	TRBV27	TRBJ2-7	TGTGCCAGCAGTCCCACAGCCTTCTACTCCTACGAGCAGTACTTC	CASSPTAFYSYEQYF
NA	NA	TRBV4-1	TRBJ1-4	TGCGCCAGCAGCCAAGGACGGAATACTAATGAAAAACTGTTTTTT	CASSQGRNTNEKLFF
NA	NA	TRBV19	TRBJ1-1	TGTGCCAGTACCGAGTTGGCCTTCATGAACACTGAAGCTTTCTTT	CASTELAFMNTEAFF
NA	NA	TRBV19	TRBJ1-5	TGTGCCAGTAGCCCTAGACGGGACTGGCCCCAGCATTTT	CASSPRRDWPQHF
NA	NA	TRBV28	TRBJ2-5	TGTGCCAGCAGTGTACAGGGAGAGACCCAGTACTTC	CASSVQGETQYF
NA	NA	TRBV6-5	TRBJ2-5	TGTGCCAGCAGTTACTCCGGGCTGCAAGAGACCCAGTACTTC	CASSYSGLQETQYF
NA	few	TRBV6-1	TRBJ2-1	TGTGCCAGCAGTGAAGAGGGTGGGACTCCCTACAATGAGCAGTTCTTC	CASSEEGGTPYNEQFF
TRBD1	NA	TRBV5-4	TRBJ1-2	TGTGCCAGCAGCTCGACAGGGAACTATGGCTACACCTTC	CASSSTGNYGYTF
NA	NA	TRBV10-3	TRBJ1-2	TGTGCCATCAGTGAGTCTGACCCGAGGGAGGCCTATGGCTACACCTTC	CAISESDPREAYGYTF
NA	NA	TRBV6-2/TRBV6-3	TRBJ2-2	TGTGCCAGCAGTTACCGGACAGAGAACACCGGGGAGCTGTTTTTT	CASSYRTENTGELFF
TRBD1	NA	TRBV28	TRBJ1-3	TGTGCCAGCAGTGAGCAGGGGGCTGGAAACACCATATATTTT	CASSEQGAGNTIYF
TRBD2	NA	TRBV7-2	TRBJ2-7	TGTGCCAGCAGCTTAATGACGGGAGGGCCCCACGAGCAGTACTTC	CASSLMTGGPHEQYF